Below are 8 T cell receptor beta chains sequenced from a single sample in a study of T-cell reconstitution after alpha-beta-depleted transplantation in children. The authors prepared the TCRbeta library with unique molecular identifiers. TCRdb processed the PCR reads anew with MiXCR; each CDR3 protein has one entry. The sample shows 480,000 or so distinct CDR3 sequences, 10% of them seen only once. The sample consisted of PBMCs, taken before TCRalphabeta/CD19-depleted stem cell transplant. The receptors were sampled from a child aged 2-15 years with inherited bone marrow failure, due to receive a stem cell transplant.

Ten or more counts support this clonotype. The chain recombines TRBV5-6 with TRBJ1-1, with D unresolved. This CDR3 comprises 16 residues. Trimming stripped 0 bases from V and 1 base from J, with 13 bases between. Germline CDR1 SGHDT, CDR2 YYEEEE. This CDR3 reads CASSLDSYRWNTEAFF. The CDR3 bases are TGTGCCAGCAGCTTGGATTCATATAGATGGAACACTGAAGCTTTCTTT.

In DNA, the CDR3 is TGCAGCGTTGCCGAGAGCTCCTACGAGCAGTACTTC. Translating gives CSVAESSYEQYF. V gene TRBV29-1 combines with J gene TRBJ2-7; D remains unclear. The CDR3 runs 12 residues. Per germline, CDR1 SQVTM and CDR2 ANQGSEA. Trimming removed 4 bases from V and 0 bases from J, with 7 bases in between.

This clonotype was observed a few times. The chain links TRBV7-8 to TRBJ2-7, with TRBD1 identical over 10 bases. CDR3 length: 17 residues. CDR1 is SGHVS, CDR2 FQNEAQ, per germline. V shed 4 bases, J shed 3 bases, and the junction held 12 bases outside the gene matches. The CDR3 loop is CASSSLGGQGPIYEQYF. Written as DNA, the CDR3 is TGTGCCAGCAGCTCCCTTGGGGGACAGGGGCCCATCTACGAGCAGTACTTC.

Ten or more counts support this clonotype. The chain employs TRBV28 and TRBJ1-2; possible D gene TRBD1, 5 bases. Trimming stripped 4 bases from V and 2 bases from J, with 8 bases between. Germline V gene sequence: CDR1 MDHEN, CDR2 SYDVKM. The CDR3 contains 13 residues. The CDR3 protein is CASSWGSNYGYTF. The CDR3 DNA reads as TGTGCCAGCAGTTGGGGGTCCAACTATGGCTACACCTTC.

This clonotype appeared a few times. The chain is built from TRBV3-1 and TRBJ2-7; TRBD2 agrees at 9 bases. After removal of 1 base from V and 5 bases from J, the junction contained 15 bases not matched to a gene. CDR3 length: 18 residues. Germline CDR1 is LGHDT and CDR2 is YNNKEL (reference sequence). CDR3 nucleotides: TGTGCCAGCAGCCAAGGGGTGTCGCGGGAGGGCCTGGACGACGAGCAGTACTTC. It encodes CASSQGVSREGLDDEQYF.

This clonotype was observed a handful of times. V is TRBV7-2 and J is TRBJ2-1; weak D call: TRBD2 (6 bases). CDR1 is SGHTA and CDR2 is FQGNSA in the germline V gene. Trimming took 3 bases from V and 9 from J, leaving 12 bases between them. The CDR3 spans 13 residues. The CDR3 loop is CASSLTRTGEQFF. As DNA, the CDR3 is TGTGCCAGCAGCTTGACTAGGACGGGTGAGCAGTTCTTC. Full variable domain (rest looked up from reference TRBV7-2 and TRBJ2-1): GAGVSQSPSNKVTEKGKDVELRCDPISGHTALYWYRQSLGQGLEFLIYFQGNSAPDKSGLPSDRFSAERTGGSVSTLTIQRTQQEDSAVYLCASSLTRTGEQFFGPGTRLTVL.

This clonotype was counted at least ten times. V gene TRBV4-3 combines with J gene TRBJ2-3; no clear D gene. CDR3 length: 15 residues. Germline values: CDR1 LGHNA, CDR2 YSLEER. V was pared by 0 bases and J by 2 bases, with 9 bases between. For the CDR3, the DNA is TGCGCCAGCAGCCAAGAGGCAGAGACCACAGATACGCAGTATTTT. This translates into CASSQEAETTDTQYF.

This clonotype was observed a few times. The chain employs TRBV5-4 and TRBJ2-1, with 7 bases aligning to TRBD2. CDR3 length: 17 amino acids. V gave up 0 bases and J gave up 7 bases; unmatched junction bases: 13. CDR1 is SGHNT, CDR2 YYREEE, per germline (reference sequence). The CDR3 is CASSLDGASGLNNEQFF. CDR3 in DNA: TGTGCCAGCAGCTTGGATGGGGCTAGCGGATTGAATAATGAGCAGTTCTTC. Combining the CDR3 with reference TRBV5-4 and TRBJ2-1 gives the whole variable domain ETGVTQSPTHLIKTRGQQVTLRCSSQSGHNTVSWYQQALGQGPQFIFQYYREEENGRGNFPPRFSGLQFPNYSSELNVNALELDDSALYLCASSLDGASGLNNEQFFGPGTRLTVL.